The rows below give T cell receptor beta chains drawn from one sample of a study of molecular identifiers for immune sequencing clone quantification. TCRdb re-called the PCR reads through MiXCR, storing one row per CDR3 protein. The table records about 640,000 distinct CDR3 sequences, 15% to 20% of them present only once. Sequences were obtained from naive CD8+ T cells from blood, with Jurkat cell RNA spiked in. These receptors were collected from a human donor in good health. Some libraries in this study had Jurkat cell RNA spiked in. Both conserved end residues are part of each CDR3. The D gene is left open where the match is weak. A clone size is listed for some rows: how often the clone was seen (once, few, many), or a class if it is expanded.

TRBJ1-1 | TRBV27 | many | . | CASSSSLNTEAFF | TGTGCCAGCAGTTCCAGCTTGAACACTGAAGCTTTCTTT
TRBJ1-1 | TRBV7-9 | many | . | CASSVVNTEAFF | TGTGCCAGCAGCGTGGTGAACACTGAAGCTTTCTTT
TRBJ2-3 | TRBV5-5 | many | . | CASSSRQSTVDTQYF | TGTGCCAGCAGCAGCCGACAATCTACCGTTGATACGCAGTATTTT
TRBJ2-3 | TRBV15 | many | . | CATSRDLMDTQYF | TGTGCCACCAGCAGAGATCTTATGGATACGCAGTATTTT
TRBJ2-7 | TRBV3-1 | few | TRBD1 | CASSQDLTGAYEQYF | TGTGCCAGCAGCCAAGATCTGACAGGGGCCTACGAGCAGTACTTC
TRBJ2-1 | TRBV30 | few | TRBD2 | CAWDVVGLAGGPSYNEQFF | TGTGCCTGGGATGTGGTGGGACTAGCGGGAGGGCCCTCCTACAATGAGCAGTTCTTC
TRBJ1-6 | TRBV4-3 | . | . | CASSQDAGSNNSPLRF | TGCGCCAGCAGCCAAGATGCCGGAAGTAATAATTCACCCCTCCGCTTT
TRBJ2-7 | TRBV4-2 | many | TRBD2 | CASSPILAGGVHYEQYF | TGTGCCAGCAGCCCGATACTAGCGGGAGGAGTACACTACGAGCAGTACTTC
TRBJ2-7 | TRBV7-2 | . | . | CASSFKEEIIKNSYEQCF | TGTGCCAGCAGCTTCAAGGAAGAAATAATAAAAAACTCCTACGAGCAGTGCTTC
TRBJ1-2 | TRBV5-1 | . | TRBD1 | CASRDRQGANYGYTF | TGCGCCAGCAGGGATAGACAGGGGGCCAACTATGGCTACACCTTC
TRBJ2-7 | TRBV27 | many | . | CASSLSGIDYEQYF | TGTGCCAGCAGTTTATCAGGGATCGACTACGAGCAGTACTTC
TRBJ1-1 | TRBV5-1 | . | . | CASRDCLNTEAFF | TGCGCCAGCAGGGACTGCTTGAACACTGAAGCTTTCTTT
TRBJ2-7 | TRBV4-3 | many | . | CASSQDRGGYEQYF | TGCGCCAGCAGCCAAGATAGGGGCGGTTACGAGCAGTACTTC
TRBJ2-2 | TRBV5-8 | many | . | CASSLVSSENTGELFF | TGTGCCAGCAGCTTGGTCTCTAGCGAGAACACCGGGGAGCTGTTTTTT
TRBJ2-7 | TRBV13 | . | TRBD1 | CASSLGTGPAYEQYF | TGTGCCAGCAGCTTAGGGACAGGGCCCGCCTACGAGCAGTACTTC
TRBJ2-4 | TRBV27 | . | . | CASSPLGGKLAKNIQYF | TGTGCCAGCAGTCCATTAGGCGGAAAACTAGCCAAAAACATTCAGTACTTC
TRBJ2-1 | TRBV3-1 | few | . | CASSLGHLYNEQFF | TGTGCCAGCAGCCTCGGACACCTCTACAATGAGCAGTTCTTC
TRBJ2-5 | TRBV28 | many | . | CASSLGRWGRETQYF | TGTGCCAGCAGTTTAGGCCGATGGGGTAGAGAGACCCAGTACTTC
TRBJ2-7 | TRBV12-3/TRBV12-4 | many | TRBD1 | CASSGTGSEQYF | TGTGCCAGCAGTGGGACAGGGTCCGAGCAGTACTTC
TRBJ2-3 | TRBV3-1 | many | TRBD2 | CASSQVAGGLDTQYF | TGTGCCAGCAGCCAAGTGGCGGGGGGACTAGATACGCAGTATTTT
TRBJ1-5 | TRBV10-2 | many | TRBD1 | CASSLDRVDLNNQPQHF | TGCGCCAGCAGTCTGGACAGGGTAGATCTCAACAATCAGCCCCAGCATTTT
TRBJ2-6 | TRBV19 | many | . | CASSPPPGVSPYSGANVLTF | TGTGCCAGTAGTCCCCCCCCCGGGGTGTCCCCCTATTCTGGGGCCAACGTCCTGACTTTC
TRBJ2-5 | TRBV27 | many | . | CASSLLVPTLQETQYF | TGTGCCAGCAGTTTGCTGGTACCAACTCTACAAGAGACCCAGTACTTC
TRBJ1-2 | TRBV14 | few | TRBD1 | CASSRWTGGAGDYGYTF | TGTGCCAGCAGCCGATGGACAGGGGGCGCAGGAGACTATGGCTACACCTTC
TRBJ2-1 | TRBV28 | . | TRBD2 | CASSFHSGVISYNEQFF | TGTGCCAGCAGTTTTCATAGCGGGGTGATCTCCTACAATGAGCAGTTCTTC
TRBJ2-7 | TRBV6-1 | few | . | CASSEASDYDYEQYF | TGTGCCAGCAGTGAAGCTTCGGACTATGACTACGAGCAGTACTTC